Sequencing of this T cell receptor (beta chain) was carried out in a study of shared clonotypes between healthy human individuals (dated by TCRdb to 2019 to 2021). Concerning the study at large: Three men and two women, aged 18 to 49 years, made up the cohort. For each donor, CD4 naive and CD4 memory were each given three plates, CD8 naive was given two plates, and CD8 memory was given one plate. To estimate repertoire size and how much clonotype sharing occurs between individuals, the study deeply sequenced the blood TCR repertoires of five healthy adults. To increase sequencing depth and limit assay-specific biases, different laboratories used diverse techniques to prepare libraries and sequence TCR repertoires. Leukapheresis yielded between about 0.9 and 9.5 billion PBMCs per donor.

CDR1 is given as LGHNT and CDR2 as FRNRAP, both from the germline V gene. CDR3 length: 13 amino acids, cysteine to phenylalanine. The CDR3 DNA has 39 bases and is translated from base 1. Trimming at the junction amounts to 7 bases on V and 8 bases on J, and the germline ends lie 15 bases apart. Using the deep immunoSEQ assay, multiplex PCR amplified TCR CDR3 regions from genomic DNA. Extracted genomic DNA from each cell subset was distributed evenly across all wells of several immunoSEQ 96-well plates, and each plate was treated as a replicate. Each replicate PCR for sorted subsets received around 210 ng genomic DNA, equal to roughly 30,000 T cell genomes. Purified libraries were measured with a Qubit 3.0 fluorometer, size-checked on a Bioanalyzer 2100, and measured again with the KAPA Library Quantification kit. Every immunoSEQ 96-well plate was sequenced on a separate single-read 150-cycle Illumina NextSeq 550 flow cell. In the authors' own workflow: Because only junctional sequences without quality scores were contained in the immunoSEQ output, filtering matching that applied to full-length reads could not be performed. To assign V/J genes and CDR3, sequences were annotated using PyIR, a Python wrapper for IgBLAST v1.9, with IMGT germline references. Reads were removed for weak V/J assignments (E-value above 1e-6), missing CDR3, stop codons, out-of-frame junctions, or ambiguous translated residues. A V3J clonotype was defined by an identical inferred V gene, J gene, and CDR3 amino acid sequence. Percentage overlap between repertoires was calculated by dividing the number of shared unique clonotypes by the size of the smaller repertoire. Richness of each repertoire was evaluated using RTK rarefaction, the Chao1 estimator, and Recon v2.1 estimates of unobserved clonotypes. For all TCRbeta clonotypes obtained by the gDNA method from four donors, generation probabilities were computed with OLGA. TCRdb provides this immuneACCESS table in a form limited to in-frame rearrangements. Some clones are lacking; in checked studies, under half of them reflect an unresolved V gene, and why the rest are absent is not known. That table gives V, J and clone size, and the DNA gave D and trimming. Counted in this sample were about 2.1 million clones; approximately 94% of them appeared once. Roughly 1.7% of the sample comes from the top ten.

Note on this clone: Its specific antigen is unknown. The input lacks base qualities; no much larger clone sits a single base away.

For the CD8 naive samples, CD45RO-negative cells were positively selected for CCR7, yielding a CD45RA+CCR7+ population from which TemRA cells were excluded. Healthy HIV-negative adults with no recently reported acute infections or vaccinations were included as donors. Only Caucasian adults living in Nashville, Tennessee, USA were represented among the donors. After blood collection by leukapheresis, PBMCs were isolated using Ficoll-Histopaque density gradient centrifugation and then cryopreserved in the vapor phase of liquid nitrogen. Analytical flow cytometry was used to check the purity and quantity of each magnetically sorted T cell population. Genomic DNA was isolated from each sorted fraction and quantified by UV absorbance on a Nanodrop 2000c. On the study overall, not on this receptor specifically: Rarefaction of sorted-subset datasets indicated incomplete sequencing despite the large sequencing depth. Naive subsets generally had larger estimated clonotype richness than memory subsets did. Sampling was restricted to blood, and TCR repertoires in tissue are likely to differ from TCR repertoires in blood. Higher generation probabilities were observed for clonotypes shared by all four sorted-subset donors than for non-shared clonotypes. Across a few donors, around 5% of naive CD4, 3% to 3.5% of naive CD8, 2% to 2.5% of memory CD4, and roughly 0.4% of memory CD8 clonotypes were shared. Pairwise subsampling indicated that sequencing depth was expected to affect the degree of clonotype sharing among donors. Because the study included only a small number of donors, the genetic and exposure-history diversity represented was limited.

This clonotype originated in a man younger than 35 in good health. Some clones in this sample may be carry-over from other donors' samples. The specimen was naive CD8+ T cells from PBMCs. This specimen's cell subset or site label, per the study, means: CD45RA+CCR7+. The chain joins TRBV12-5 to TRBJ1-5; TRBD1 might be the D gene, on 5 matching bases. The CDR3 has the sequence CASALWGGEPQHF. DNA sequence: TGTGCTAGTGCCCTTTGGGGGGGTGAGCCCCAGCATTTT.